This is a list of T cell receptor beta chains from one sample in a study of blood T cells in healthy people across ages. Using its own MiXCR run on the 5' RACE reads, TCRdb lists one record per CDR3 protein. This sample yields about 930,000 distinct CDR3 sequences, of which 25% to 30% are seen a single time; more than 8.5% belongs to the top ten. The sample was also reused in another study, on T cells of mothers and their children.

Sequencing was done on a sample of blood. The receptor source for this set is a woman aged 40-49 years in good health. Each CDR3 is given without its conserved first and last residue. Some rows have no size entry. The others give once, few or many, or a class for an expanded clone.

j_gene,v_gene,abundance,CDR3aa
TRBJ1-2,TRBV9,.,ASRGDRENYSYT
TRBJ1-1,TRBV27,.,ASSLSGGGWVWMNTEAF
TRBJ2-3,TRBV7-6,many,ASSLNGGSTDTQY
TRBJ2-1,TRBV5-1,few,ASSLSSGARSYNEQF
TRBJ1-1,TRBV11-2,once,ASSLLTGSMNTEVF
TRBJ1-3,TRBV29-1,.,SVLLQGEGGNTIY
TRBJ2-7,TRBV6-1,.,ASSGPRTSGGAAYNEQY
TRBJ1-2,TRBV28,.,ASSAANRKLYGYT
TRBJ2-1,TRBV5-1,.,ASSRLAGGLENEQF
TRBJ1-2,TRBV29-1,many,SAPTGSYGYT
TRBJ1-2,TRBV7-9,.,ASTRDSPYYGYT
TRBJ2-1,TRBV7-2,few,ASSFGTGGGNEQF
TRBJ2-1,TRBV20-1,.,SARGPSGGNDEQF
TRBJ2-6,TRBV28,few,ASSFISPARGGRGANVLT
TRBJ2-1,TRBV12-3/TRBV12-4,.,ASSTTGAREQF
TRBJ1-2,TRBV5-1,.,ASSWARRDRVHPYT
TRBJ1-2,TRBV5-1,.,ASSLGGPQGYT
TRBJ1-2,TRBV28,many,VSSGNYGYT
.,TRBV28,.,ASSTGGREQY
TRBJ2-6,TRBV5-1,few,ASSPPSSGANVLT
TRBJ2-7,TRBV5-1,.,ASSNRGGAYEQY
TRBJ1-4,TRBV5-1,few,ASSWGAGGEKLF
TRBJ2-7,TRBV7-2,few,ASSSKALAGHEQY
TRBJ2-2,TRBV5-1,.,ASSLATGTNTGELF
TRBJ2-7,TRBV28,.,ASSLGGRQNYEQY
TRBJ2-5,TRBV2,few,ASRPGQGTQETQY
TRBJ2-1,TRBV20-1,.,SARVAGGPHEQF
TRBJ1-1,TRBV5-5,.,ASSLEDRGVNTEAF
TRBJ2-7,TRBV14,.,ASSQFHGGTGDYEQY
TRBJ1-5,TRBV20-1,.,SGRGTGGRFSNQPQH
TRBJ1-3,TRBV29-1,.,SVESVVDGNTIY
TRBJ1-2,TRBV5-1,.,ASSPRTGGNPRGYT
TRBJ2-1,TRBV20-1,many,SARAGTSGGHTYNEQF
TRBJ1-1,TRBV12-3/TRBV12-4,.,ASSLGWAFDAF
TRBJ1-1,TRBV3-1,.,ASTSDTMNTEAF
TRBJ2-1,TRBV20-1,.,SARDRVNYNEQF
TRBJ2-1,TRBV5-1,.,ASTGVGSSYNEQF
TRBJ2-1,TRBV13,.,ASSPGGLGYNEQF
TRBJ1-1,TRBV7-2,few,ASSKGRDTEAF
.,TRBV7-3,.,ASSFSGSETQY
TRBJ2-1,TRBV4-1,.,ASSQVTSGGASPYNEQF
TRBJ2-5,TRBV12-3/TRBV12-4,few,ASRLAGAKQETQY
TRBJ2-5,TRBV12-3/TRBV12-4,.,ASSPTGLAGLRGQETQY
TRBJ1-4,TRBV29-1,.,SVATGTTNEKLF
TRBJ1-4,TRBV4-1,many,ASSPQIRQGNEKLF
TRBJ2-1,TRBV18,few,ASSPMGTSLDEQF
TRBJ1-4,TRBV4-1,few,ASSHRGQGPATNEKLF
TRBJ1-4,TRBV29-1,.,SVRQEKLF
TRBJ1-2,TRBV18,.,ASSPIGQPYGYT
TRBJ2-1,TRBV29-1,many,SAGPYNEQF
TRBJ2-6,TRBV28,many,ASLGPWWSGANVLT
TRBJ2-2,TRBV24-1,.,ATSDFGETGELF
TRBJ1-5,TRBV5-1,.,ASRPGTGGLNQPQH
TRBJ2-6,TRBV7-9,few,AMQRGTGANVLT